The source of this TCR beta chain is a study of T-cell reconstitution after alpha-beta-depleted transplantation in children. Looked up from germline, CDR1 is DFQATT and CDR2 is SNEGSKA (reference sequence). The germline V and J ends were trimmed by 2 bases and 10 bases, with 12 bases remaining between them. The CDR3 extends over 12 amino acids. Construction of the TCRbeta library involved unique molecular identifiers. MiXCR, applied by TCRdb to the PCR reads, yields one record per CDR3 protein. The sample holds a few hundred thousand distinct CDR3 sequences, approximately 20% seen once. The TCR sequence derives from a human donor who donated a stem cell graft to a child with acute lymphoblastic leukemia. The sample in question was PBMCs from the stem cell graft donor, obtained from the stem cell graft. This chain uses TRBV20-1 with TRBJ2-1; weak D call: TRBD2 (5 bases). Here the CDR3 reads CSARWGRREQFF. DNA of the CDR3: TGCAGTGCTAGATGGGGTAGGAGGGAGCAGTTCTTC.